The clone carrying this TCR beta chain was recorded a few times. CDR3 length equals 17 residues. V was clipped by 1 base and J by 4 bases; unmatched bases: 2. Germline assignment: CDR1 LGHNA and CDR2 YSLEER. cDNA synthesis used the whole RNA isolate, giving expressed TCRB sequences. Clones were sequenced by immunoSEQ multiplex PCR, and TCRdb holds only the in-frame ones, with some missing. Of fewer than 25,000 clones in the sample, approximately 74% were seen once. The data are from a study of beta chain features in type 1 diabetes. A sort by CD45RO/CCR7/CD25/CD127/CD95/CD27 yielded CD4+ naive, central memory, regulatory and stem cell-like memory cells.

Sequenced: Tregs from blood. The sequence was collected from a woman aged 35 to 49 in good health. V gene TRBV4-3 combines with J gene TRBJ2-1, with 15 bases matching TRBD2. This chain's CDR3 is CASSQGGLAGGYNEQFF. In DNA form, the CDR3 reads TGCGCCAGCAGCCAAGGGGGACTAGCGGGGGGTTACAATGAGCAGTTCTTC.